Presented here are 2 T cell receptor beta chains from one specimen sequenced in a study of cytomegalovirus exposure and HLA in healthy donors (TCRdb year 2017). Library creation used the immunoSEQ multiplex PCR assay. A mixture of 60 forward primers for TCR Vbeta segments and 13 reverse primers for TCR Jbeta segments was used in the multiplex PCR. TCRdb mirrors the immuneACCESS table, restricted to in-frame sequences. Some clones are absent from its copies; in checked studies, under half trace to an unresolved V gene, and the reason for the others is unknown. The sample's table lists a count of around 75,000 clones. Roughly 13% of the sample is held by the ten biggest clonotypes. The sample comprised PBMCs. The receptor source for this set is a man aged 50 to 60 in good health and CMV-seropositive.

CDR3 DNA: TGTGCCAGCAGTGGCCCCGGGGGGAAGGGTACTGAAGCTTTCTTT. This gives the protein CASSGPGGKGTEAFF. The V call is TRBV25-1, the J call TRBJ1-1, with a weak D call TRBD1 (5 bases). This CDR3 has 15 amino acids. With 4 bases removed from V and 5 bases from J, the gap between germline ends came to 17 bases. Germline V gene lookup returns CDR1 MGHDK and CDR2 SYGVNS.

The V gene is TRBV2, the J gene TRBJ1-1; D call uncertain. Germline CDR1 SNHLY, CDR2 FYNNEI. V lost 3 bases and J lost 1, with 12 bases in between. The CDR3 has 15 residues. CDR3 residues: CASSDKALKNTEAFF. CDR3 DNA: TGTGCCAGCAGTGATAAAGCACTCAAGAACACTGAAGCTTTCTTT.